The 8 T cell receptor beta chains below were found in one sample sequenced in a study of neoadjuvant anti-PD-1 for oral cavity cancer. Only in-frame clones appear in the TCRdb table, and some are missing; sequencing was by immunoSEQ multiplex PCR. Among some 6,000 clones listed, 50% to 65% were seen once. Time point noted: after neoadjuvant nivolumab, at surgical resection. The sequencing used tumor tissue, collected after nivolumab (anti-PD-1) treatment. The receptor set was obtained from a person between 40 and 80 years old with oral cavity squamous cell carcinoma.

The rearrangement uses TRBV19 and TRBJ2-2, with D hard to call. Deletions cut 7 bases from V and 7 bases from J, with 16 bases between. The CDR3 is 14 residues long. From germline, CDR1 is LNHDA and CDR2 SQIVND (reference sequence). The CDR3 bases are TGTGCCAGTAATCGGCTTCGTAACGACGGGGAGCTGTTTTTT. Encoded protein: CASNRLRNDGELFF.

The V gene is TRBV15, the J gene TRBJ2-2; possible D gene TRBD2, 5 bases. CDR1 LNHNV and CDR2 YYDKDF come from the germline V gene (reference sequence). Trimming cost V 1 base and J 2 bases, with 8 bases left between them. CDR3 length equals 15 residues. For the CDR3, the DNA is TGTGCCACCAGCAGAGGGAGGTATAACACCGGGGAGCTGTTTTTT. It translates to CATSRGRYNTGELFF.

This chain uses TRBV7-3 with TRBJ2-3, with D maybe TRBD2 (7 bases). V lost 7 bases, J lost 6 bases, and 17 bases lay in between. CDR1 is SGHTA, CDR2 FQGTGA, per germline. The CDR3 spans 14 residues. CDR3 sequence: CASTQGGVWDTQYF. The CDR3 bases are TGTGCCAGCACTCAAGGGGGGGTATGGGATACGCAGTATTTT. Combining the CDR3 with reference TRBV7-3 and TRBJ2-3 gives the whole variable domain GAGVSQTPSNKVTEKGKYVELRCDPISGHTALYWYRQSLGQGPEFLIYFQGTGAADDSGLPNDRFFAVRPEGSVSTLKIQRTERGDSAVYLCASTQGGVWDTQYFGPGTRLTVL.

The CDR3 loop is CASSSGLAGAGEQFF. DNA of the CDR3: TGTGCCAGCAGTTCGGGACTAGCGGGGGCGGGTGAGCAGTTCTTC. This rearrangement joins TRBV6-1 to TRBJ2-1, with 14 bases lining up with TRBD2. J lost 9 bases, V lost 5 bases, and 6 bases had no gene match. Germline V gene sequence: CDR1 MNHNS, CDR2 SASEGT. The CDR3 covers 15 residues.

This clone occurred a few times. This chain links TRBV5-1 with TRBJ1-1, with 9 positions matching TRBD1. Germline CDR1 is SGHRS and CDR2 is YFSETQ. The trim removed 4 bases at V and 5 bases at J, leaving 3 bases unmatched. This CDR3 is 13 amino acids long. CDR3 region: CASSRQGGTEAFF. The DNA of the CDR3 is TGCGCCAGCAGCCGACAGGGGGGGACTGAAGCTTTCTTT.

V usage is TRBV11-3 and J usage is TRBJ2-4; TRBD1 matches at 9 bases. Germline loops: CDR1 SGHNT, CDR2 YENEEA. V was clipped by 0 bases and J by 7 bases; unmatched bases: 4. The CDR3 is 15 residues long. CDR3 sequence reads: CASSLEGGQGNIQYF. The DNA of the CDR3 is TGTGCCAGCAGCTTAGAGGGCGGACAGGGGAACATTCAGTACTTC.

The CDR3: CASSGGGNQPQHF. CDR3 nucleotide sequence: TGTGCCAGCAGCGGGGGGGGCAATCAGCCCCAGCATTTT. This rearrangement joins TRBV5-6 to TRBJ1-5; TRBD1 might be the D (5 bases). The V gene lost 4 bases and the J gene lost 2 bases, with 7 bases spanning the gap. The CDR3 loop spans 13 amino acids. Germline lookup yields CDR1 SGHDT and CDR2 YYEEEE.

The chain carries TRBV6-4 and TRBJ2-1; TRBD2 matches at 10 bases. The CDR3 is 19 residues long. Unmatched junction bases numbered 11, after V lost 3 bases and J lost 0 bases. CDR1 and CDR2 from the germline V gene are MRHNA and SNTAGT. The CDR3 region has the DNA TGTGCCAGCAGTGAGACCTTTGGACTAGCGGATAGCTCCTACAATGAGCAGTTCTTC. Protein sequence: CASSETFGLADSSYNEQFF.